This TCR beta chain was found in a study of T cells in Graves' hyperthyroidism and ophthalmopathy. Template material for amplifying TCR beta CDR3 regions consisted of RNA transcripts. The study used the HTBI primer set for a first-round RT-PCR of the TCR CDR3. Via MiXCR, TCRdb re-called the multiplex PCR reads, giving one row per CDR3 protein. The sample shows roughly 500,000 distinct CDR3 sequences, approximately 14% of them seen only once. Isolation of PBMCs was performed on 8.5 to 10 ml fresh peripheral blood. In this sample, this clonotype turned up many times. Looked up from germline, CDR1 is SNHLY and CDR2 is FYNNEI. This CDR3 comprises 12 residues. Trimming left V 3 bases short and J 8 bases short, with 8 bases between.

The sequencing sample was made of blood. The receptor's source is a woman in her thirties with Graves' hyperthyroidism that later progressed to Graves' ophthalmopathy. V gene TRBV2 combines with J gene TRBJ2-1; D gene unclear. DNA of the CDR3: TGTGCCAGCAGTGAGAGAACGGATGAGCAGTTCTTC. Translating it yields CASSERTDEQFF.